Sequencing of this T cell receptor (beta chain) was carried out in a study of a mutant IDH1 vaccine in newly diagnosed glioma (dated by TCRdb to the early 2020s). Broadly, across the study: Of the approximately 30 treated patients, around 60% were male and around 40% were female, and a mean age of 40.4 years was recorded. Prior to enrollment, standard therapy consisting of radiotherapy alone, temozolomide alone, or radiochemotherapy with temozolomide had been administered to patients, with the combination being received by most patients. Peripheral blood was collected at six visits: V03 (baseline), V05, V07, V10, V12 and V13. Longitudinal TCRB deep sequencing was performed for around 23 treated patients wherever samples were available for exploratory analyses.

As for this clone: Its antigen remains undetermined. Base qualities are missing; no much larger clone stands one base away.

V is pared back by 3 bases and J by 0 bases, with 6 bases lying between the germline termini. The CDR3 runs 14 residues from the cysteine to the phenylalanine. Only the CDR3 region is kept as DNA, spanning 42 bases read in frame from base 1. CDR1 SNHLY and CDR2 FYNNEI were looked up in the germline V gene. Library method: the immunoSEQ multiplex PCR assay. The hsTCRB Kit was used according to the manufacturer's protocol to amplify rearranged TCR beta chain sequences. Sequencing of TCRB libraries was carried out on an Illumina MiSeq. Per the original workflow: The kit vendor's proprietary platform handled demultiplexing, trimming and gene mapping. TCRdb provides this immuneACCESS table in a form limited to in-frame rearrangements. Some clones are lacking; in checked studies, under half of them reflect an unresolved V gene, and why the rest are absent is not known. That table furnishes V, J and clone size, whereas the DNA furnished D and trimming. The sample table lists approximately 35,000 clones, 88% of them with a count of one. The leading ten clones occupy around 4.8% of the sample.

The sample's time point, from its label and the paper: baseline, week 1 (first vaccination visit). The treatment or condition label, as the study defines it: pre-vaccination baseline after standard-of-care therapy. All donors had newly diagnosed IDH1-mutant astrocytomas of WHO grade 3 or 4 that showed loss of nuclear ATRX. The samples were drawn from NOA16, a multicentre, single-arm, open-label phase I trial in Germany that tested a mutant IDH1 peptide vaccine in humans for the first time. Visit V03 blood draws served as the baseline sample for immunogenicity testing. Genomic DNA for TCRB sequencing was extracted from EDTA blood using the DNeasy Blood and Tissue Kit. What the work shows at the level of the full study, not this receptor alone: Pseudoprogression appeared unrelated to alterations in the top peripheral T cell clonotypes detected by TCRB sequencing. PBMC samples for TCRB deep sequencing were selected based on availability. The authors noted that analyses of patient blood samples could not be reproduced because of sample limitations. Vaccine-induced immune responses across multiple MHC alleles were detected in 90% to 95% of patients.

The sequences come from PBMCs, collected from a glioma patient treated with radiotherapy, temozolomide or both. Recombination linked TRBV2 to TRBJ1-5; the D gene is not confidently resolved. This clonotype was sampled from a woman aged 40 to 49 with glioma. The CDR3 protein: CASSDSYSNQPQHF. Read as DNA, the sequence is TGTGCCAGCAGTGACAGCTATAGCAATCAGCCCCAGCATTTT.